This TCR beta chain is drawn from a study of blood T cell repertoires in COVID-19. Profiling relied on immunoSEQ multiplex PCR, and the TCRdb table lists in-frame clones only, not all of them. The sample contains 150,000 to 200,000 clones, around 79% of which appear only once. Seattle participants joined during active infection and were tracked over time. V was shortened by 3 bases and J by 4 bases, with 16 bases between the two germline ends. CDR1 and CDR2 from the germline V gene are SNHLY and FYNNEI. The CDR3 loop spans 16 amino acids. This clone came up a few times. The chain is built from TRBV2 and TRBJ1-3, with D possibly TRBD1 on 6 matching bases. This receptor was obtained from a woman aged 40 to 55 with COVID-19, enrolled during active disease. The material sequenced was peripheral blood. The CDR3: CASSERGQPIGNTIYF. As DNA, the CDR3 is TGTGCCAGCAGTGAGCGCGGACAGCCAATAGGAAACACCATATATTTT. The variable domain in full, completed from reference TRBV2 and TRBJ1-3, reads EPEVTQTPSHQVTQMGQEVILRCVPISNHLYFYWYRQILGQKVEFLVSFYNNEISEKSEIFDDQFSVERPDGSNFTLKIRSTKLEDSAMYFCASSERGQPIGNTIYFGEGSWLTVV.